This TCR beta chain appears in the sequencing data of a study of T cell clonality in common variable immunodeficiency. Study outcomes and limitations: CVID subjects had higher TCRbeta clonality than healthy controls, most marked in about a third. Fewer TCRbeta clones were shared among CVID subjects than controls.

This clone was seen repeatedly, ten times or more. What it binds is unknown. The read ends 3 residues early relative to the CDR3; the germline J gene fills the gap. Most patients and controls had Caucasian heritage. Assay: immunoSEQ multiplex PCR; the TCRdb copy retains only in-frame clones and omits some. The sample gives over 35,000 clones, none seen only once, and the top ten clones hold approximately 0.68%. The CDR3 has 11 amino acids. The V end lost 3 bases, the J end lost 5 bases, and 7 bases lay between the germline ends. Germline-derived CDR1 and CDR2 are DFQATT and SNEGSKA (reference sequence).

V and J are TRBV20-1 and TRBJ1-1; D remains unclear. Sequencing was carried out using peripheral blood mononuclear cells. The origin of this receptor is a person aged 18 to 70 in good health. The sequenced part of the CDR3 DNA is TGCAGTGCTAGTACGGGGACTGAA. This gives the protein CSASTGTE. The complete CDR3 sequence is CSASTGTEAFF.